One sample yielded the 29 T cell receptor beta chains listed below, sequenced in a study of OX40 agonist ivuxolimab in advanced cancers. TCRdb keeps only in-frame clones here, not all; method: immunoSEQ multiplex PCR. Among some 45,000 clones listed, approximately 80% were seen once. Here the sequenced sample was CD4+ or CD8+ T cells sorted from blood, taken in a trial of the OX40 agonist ivuxolimab. These receptors originate from an adult with an advanced solid tumor such as melanoma, head and neck, liver or kidney cancer.

The J gene is TRBJ1-4, the V gene TRBV7-6; unclear D gene. The V end was cut by 6 bases, the J end by 4 bases, with 15 bases between. CDR3 length: 15 residues. In germline, CDR1 is SGHVS, CDR2 FNYEAQ. The CDR3 nucleotides are TGTGCCAGCAGGCCGTCCGGGAGCAATAATGAAAAACTGTTTTTT. Translation: CASRPSGSNNEKLFF.

The chain couples TRBV4-3 to TRBJ2-2, with a tentative D call TRBD1 (6 bases). In germline, CDR1 is LGHNA, CDR2 YSLEER. V was clipped by 0 bases and J by 5 bases, with 7 bases between them. The CDR3 covers 14 residues. CDR3 nucleotide sequence: TGCGCCAGCAGCCAAGATAGGGGGACCGGGGAGCTGTTTTTT. This gives the protein CASSQDRGTGELFF.

The V call is TRBV27, the J call TRBJ2-6; unclear D gene. Germline CDR1 is MNHEY and CDR2 is SMNVEV (reference sequence). Trimming removed 4 bases at V and 0 bases at J, with 4 bases between. The CDR3 spans 14 residues. The CDR3 spells CASSSVSGANVLTF. CDR3 DNA sequence: TGTGCCAGCAGTTCGGTCTCTGGGGCCAACGTCCTGACTTTC.

This chain joins TRBV4-3 and TRBJ2-3; D is possibly TRBD2 (6 bases). The CDR3 extends over 14 amino acids. Per the germline V gene, CDR1 is LGHNA and CDR2 is YSLEER. V gave up 1 base and J gave up 5 bases, with 10 bases separating them. The CDR3 coding sequence is TGCGCCAGCAGCCAAGTCAGAGCGGGAGATACGCAGTATTTT. Encoded protein: CASSQVRAGDTQYF.

The chain links TRBV4-3 to TRBJ2-1, with D possibly matching TRBD2 (7 bases). The CDR3 runs 16 residues. Per the germline V gene, CDR1 is LGHNA and CDR2 is YSLEER. Between the trimmed V and J ends, which lost 1 base and 3 bases, there was a span of 13 bases. The CDR3, as DNA: TGCGCCAGCAGCCAAGGGGGAGGGGGGCTCTACAATGAGCAGTTCTTC. Its translation: CASSQGGGGLYNEQFF.

This clone was seen a few times. The chain is built from TRBV27 and TRBJ2-7, with no clear D. Germline CDR1 MNHEY, CDR2 SMNVEV (reference sequence). Trimming took 5 bases from V and 2 from J, leaving 13 bases between them. The length of the CDR3 is 14 residues. CDR3 coding DNA: TGTGCCAGCAGTCTCTTTTGGAACGCCTACGAGCAGTACTTC. Encoded protein: CASSLFWNAYEQYF.

This rearrangement joins TRBV4-1 to TRBJ2-5; the D is unclear. The DNA matches TRBJ2-7 better at its end, which makes the J call doubtful. Germline V gives CDR1 MGHRA, CDR2 YSYEKL. The length of the CDR3 is 13 residues. As DNA, the CDR3 is TGCGCCAGCAGCCAAGCACGGACCTACGAGCAGTACTTC. Its translation is CASSQARTYEQYF.

V and J are TRBV7-2 and TRBJ1-1; 7 nucleotides line up with TRBD1. Germline CDR1 and CDR2: SGHTA and FQGNSA. The CDR3 contains 15 residues. The J segment lost 3 bases and the V segment lost 5 bases, leaving 9 bases of the junction unmatched. The CDR3: CASSRRGRGDTEAFF. The CDR3 bases are TGTGCCAGCAGCAGACGGGGCAGGGGGGACACTGAAGCTTTCTTT.

The chain uses TRBV19 and TRBJ2-1; unclear D gene. V was shortened by 6 bases and J by 6 bases, with 9 bases between the two germline ends. From germline, CDR1 is LNHDA and CDR2 SQIVND (reference sequence). The length of the CDR3 is 12 residues. The DNA of the CDR3 is TGTGCCAGTAGCGTACACGCCAATGAGCAGTTCTTC. Its protein product is CASSVHANEQFF.

CDR3 sequence reads: CASRRTTAGTGGTEAFF. The CDR3 coding sequence is TGTGCCAGCAGACGAACAACCGCCGGGACAGGGGGCACTGAAGCTTTCTTT. This chain links TRBV27 with TRBJ1-1, with 11 nucleotides matching TRBD1. Germline V CDR1 and CDR2: MNHEY, SMNVEV (reference sequence). V lost 6 bases and J lost 4; bases outside the gene matches: 13. The CDR3 sequence is 17 residues long.

This chain connects TRBV28 to TRBJ1-4; D is possibly TRBD1 (5 bases). Germline V gene lookup returns CDR1 MDHEN and CDR2 SYDVKM. V was clipped by 4 bases and J by 6 bases, with 15 bases between them. The CDR3 sequence is 15 residues long. This chain's CDR3 is CASSSPRGGDEKLFF. CDR3 sequence (DNA): TGTGCCAGCAGTTCCCCACGGGGCGGGGATGAAAAACTGTTTTTT.

This clone was seen just once. This chain connects TRBV27 to TRBJ2-1; D perhaps matches TRBD1 (5 bases). Trimming took 6 bases from V and 4 from J, leaving 7 bases between them. This CDR3 is built from 12 residues. Germline V gene data show CDR1 as MNHEY and CDR2 as SMNVEV (reference sequence). CDR3 residues: CASRPGYNEQFF. The DNA for the CDR3 is TGTGCCAGCAGACCAGGGTACAATGAGCAGTTCTTC.

This chain links TRBV7-9 with TRBJ2-5; 10 nucleotides match TRBD1. The tail of the sequence fits TRBJ2-7 better, so the J call may be wrong. Germline CDR1 reads SEHNR; CDR2 reads FQNEAQ (reference sequence). The CDR3 length is 15 residues. The CDR3 DNA reads TGTGCCAGCAGCCACCGGGACAGGGGTTTCTACGAGCAGTACTTC. Protein: CASSHRDRGFYEQYF.

The chain combines TRBV27 with TRBJ2-1; no clear D. Deletions cut 6 bases from V and 10 bases from J, with 10 bases between. Germline loops: CDR1 MNHEY, CDR2 SMNVEV (reference sequence). The CDR3 runs 11 residues. DNA of the CDR3: TGTGCCAGCAGGAACGTAGGGGAGCAGTTCTTC. It translates to CASRNVGEQFF.

The chain has TRBV27 and TRBJ2-1, with 9 bases identical to TRBD1. Trimming cost V 5 bases and J 9 bases; bases outside gene matches: 8. The CDR3 consists of 14 residues. Germline CDR1 reads MNHEY; CDR2 reads SMNVEV (reference sequence). This chain's CDR3 is CASSTGTGLIEQFF. CDR3 DNA: TGTGCCAGCAGTACGGGGACAGGGTTAATTGAGCAGTTCTTC.

This clone was seen more than once but under ten times. The chain employs TRBV7-3 and TRBJ2-2; the match to TRBD1 covers 10 bases. The CDR3 runs to 16 residues. With 5 bases clipped from V and 3 bases from J, the junction kept 6 bases outside the gene matches. Germline values: CDR1 SGHTA, CDR2 FQGTGA. CDR3 bases: TGTGCCAGCAGCAGCAGACAGGGGGCCTACACCGGGGAGCTGTTTTTT. This gives the protein CASSSRQGAYTGELFF.

This chain uses TRBV14 with TRBJ2-2; tentative D call: TRBD1 (5 bases). Per the germline V gene, CDR1 is SGHDN and CDR2 is FVKESK. V was shortened by 2 bases and J by 2 bases, with 9 bases between the two germline ends. The CDR3 has 15 residues. The CDR3 coding sequence is TGTGCCAGCAGCCAAAGACAGACTAACACCGGGGAGCTGTTTTTT. Protein sequence: CASSQRQTNTGELFF. The entire variable domain, with the rest obtained from reference TRBV14 and TRBJ2-2, is as follows: EAGVTQFPSHSVIEKGQTVTLRCDPISGHDNLYWYRRVMGKEIKFLLHFVKESKQDESGMPNNRFLAERTGGTYSTLKVQPAELEDSGVYFCASSQRQTNTGELFFGEGSRLTVL.

This clone is medium-sized. The chain is built from TRBV7-9 and TRBJ2-7; D may be TRBD1 (5 bases). Germline CDR1 is SEHNR and CDR2 is FQNEAQ (reference sequence). The CDR3 length is 17 residues. V was clipped by 2 bases and J by 5 bases, with 22 bases between them. CDR3 protein: CASSLILLGDSANEQYF. The CDR3 coding sequence is TGTGCCAGCAGCTTAATTCTGTTAGGGGATTCCGCGAACGAGCAGTACTTC.

In DNA form, the CDR3 reads TGTGCCATTTCGGGCGGCCCCACAGATACGCAGTATTTT. This encodes CAISGGPTDTQYF. The V call is TRBV10-3, the J call TRBJ2-3, with D unclear. The CDR3 is made up of 13 amino acids. With 9 bases removed from V and 2 bases from J, the gap between germline ends came to 12 bases. From germline, CDR1 is ENHRY and CDR2 SYGVKD.

The chain recombines TRBV6-6 with TRBJ1-2; D unclear. Per germline, CDR1 MNHNY and CDR2 SVGAGI (reference sequence). This CDR3 has 14 amino acids. V lost 0 bases and J 4 bases, leaving 9 bases between the germline ends. CDR3 loop: CASSYSGMSYGYTF. CDR3 DNA sequence: TGTGCCAGCAGTTACTCGGGGATGTCCTATGGCTACACCTTC.

V is TRBV5-1 and J is TRBJ2-1, with 11 bases matching TRBD2. The CDR3 runs to 14 residues. Per the germline V gene, CDR1 is SGHRS and CDR2 is YFSETQ. Trimming cost V 6 bases and J 7 bases; bases outside gene matches: 6. The CDR3 DNA follows: TGCGCCAGCACCCTGACTAGCGGGGTAAATGAGCAGTTCTTC. It encodes CASTLTSGVNEQFF.

The chain combines TRBV4-2 with TRBJ2-2; 9 bases are shared with TRBD2. The CDR3 has 16 residues. CDR1 LGHNA and CDR2 YNFKEQ come from the germline V gene. With V trimmed by 1 base and J by 4 bases, 4 bases remained unmatched. CDR3 nucleotide sequence: TGTGCCAGCAGCCAAGTTAGCGGGAGATTCACCGGGGAGCTGTTTTTT. Protein sequence: CASSQVSGRFTGELFF.

The rearrangement joins TRBV7-9 to TRBJ2-5, with 7 bases fitting TRBD2. The CDR3 has 15 amino acids. Unmatched junction bases numbered 11, after V lost 5 bases and J lost 5 bases. The germline V gene encodes CDR1 SEHNR and CDR2 FQNEAQ (reference sequence). CDR3: CASSDPGGRGETQYF. Written as DNA, the CDR3 is TGTGCCAGCAGCGACCCGGGGGGTCGGGGGGAGACCCAGTACTTC.

The chain couples TRBV27 to TRBJ1-1; D call uncertain. Germline V gives CDR1 MNHEY, CDR2 SMNVEV (reference sequence). Trimming took 8 bases from V and 6 from J, leaving 19 bases between them. The CDR3 is 14 amino acids. The DNA of the CDR3 is TGTGCCAGCGGGAGCGGGCCGGAAATCTCTGAAGCTTTCTTT. This encodes CASGSGPEISEAFF.

The genes are TRBV30 and TRBJ2-5; D is possibly TRBD1 (6 bases). The CDR3 consists of 13 residues. V was pared by 3 bases and J by 5 bases, with 13 bases between. Germline values: CDR1 GTSNPN, CDR2 SVGIG (reference sequence). In DNA form, the CDR3 reads TGTGCCTGGAGAGGGGGTAGGGCGGAGACCCAGTACTTC. It specifies CAWRGGRAETQYF.

The genes are TRBV29-1 and TRBJ1-1; 7 bases agree with TRBD1. Germline V gives CDR1 SQVTM, CDR2 ANQGSEA. The CDR3 totals 12 residues. With 6 bases clipped from V and 4 bases from J, the junction kept 5 bases outside the gene matches. The CDR3 sequence is CSVGQAGTEAFF. CDR3 coding DNA: TGCAGCGTAGGACAGGCTGGCACTGAAGCTTTCTTT.

The gene calls are TRBV18 and TRBJ2-5, with a weak D call TRBD1 (5 bases). Germline V lookup: CDR1 KGHSH, CDR2 LQKENI. Trimming took off 6 bases at V and 5 bases at J, with 13 bases between the two ends. CDR3 size: 13 residues. The CDR3 bases are TGTGCCAGCTCTGCCCCTCAGGGTGAGACCCAGTACTTC. This gives the protein CASSAPQGETQYF.

This clone was observed a single time. The rearrangement links TRBV9 to TRBJ2-1; possibly TRBD2 for D (5 bases). This CDR3 region has 16 residues. Trimming removed 4 bases from V and 0 bases from J, with 14 bases in between. Looked up from germline, CDR1 is SGDLS and CDR2 is YYNGEE. In nucleotides, the CDR3 is TGTGCCAGCAGCACCCAGCGGAAAAGCTCCTACAATGAGCAGTTCTTC. Encoded protein: CASSTQRKSSYNEQFF.

J is TRBJ2-3 and V is TRBV2; 8 bases fit TRBD1. J was trimmed by 8 bases and V by 4 bases; bases with no gene match: 8. Per germline, CDR1 SNHLY and CDR2 FYNNEI. The CDR3 extends over 14 amino acids. For the CDR3, the DNA is TGTGCCAGCAGTGTATCCAGGGGGCAAGTTACGCAGTATTTT. Translation gives CASSVSRGQVTQYF.